This TCR beta chain was sequenced during a study of Ad26.COV2.S vaccination and SARS-CoV-2 variants. Study details: Intramuscularly, Ad26.COV2.S was given either once or twice, 56 days apart. Study-level points and caveats: Vaccinated and placebo-treated recipients had similar non-spike TCR breadth.

In the case of this clone: Its specificity is unknown.

Using immunoSEQ multiplex PCR, the repertoire was profiled, and TCRdb retains in-frame clones only, with some absent. The sample lists about 350,000 clones; roughly nine tenths were seen once. CDR1 SGHRS and CDR2 YFSETQ come from the germline V gene. The CDR3 has 15 residues. Between the trimmed V and J ends, which lost 2 bases and 0 bases, there was a span of 9 bases. Described treatment: 15 to 20 received Ad26.COV2.S at low or high dose, single or two shots; 5 received placebo; per-sample allocation not given. Sampling took place 63 days after the first vaccine or placebo injection. An 18-55-year-old adult in Boston served as donor. Its platform was an Ad26 vector, and its expressed antigen was Wuhan-strain SARS-CoV-2 spike.

Sequenced material: peripheral blood, taken in a trial of Ad26.COV2.S vaccine versus placebo. This clonotype was sampled from a person aged 18-65 years who received the Ad26.COV2.S COVID-19 vaccine or a placebo. The rearrangement links TRBV5-1 to TRBJ1-3; D is ambiguous. CDR3: CASSFLPDSGNTIYF. CDR3 in DNA: TGCGCCAGCAGCTTCCTACCGGACTCTGGAAACACCATATATTTT.